This T cell receptor beta chain originates from a study of blood T cell repertoires in COVID-19. The overall study: From the United States, Italy and Spain came samples of acute and convalescent COVID-19. The analysed material was cDNA or gDNA that came from T cells, B-cell-depleted T cells, or PBMCs.

Germline lookup yields CDR1 MNHEY and CDR2 SVGAGI. CDR3 length equals 15 residues. The trim removed 6 bases at V and 6 bases at J, leaving 9 bases unmatched. Per the study methods: Reference gene primer amplification gave nucleated cell count estimates. Sequencing was performed with immunoSEQ multiplex PCR; in TCRdb, only in-frame clones are kept and a portion is missing. D and trimming were read from the DNA, whereas the V and J calls and clone size are those reported in that table. The repertoire has tens of thousands of clones, about 86% of them found once; the top ten carry approximately 4.1%. Sequencing was done on a sample of peripheral blood. This sequence originates from a man aged 80 or over with active COVID-19. The gene calls are TRBV6-5 and TRBJ1-1; 11 positions agree with TRBD1. CDR3 residues: CASRRTGQGVAEAFF. CDR3 bases: TGTGCCAGCAGAAGAACGGGACAGGGGGTCGCTGAAGCTTTCTTT.